The 8 T cell receptor beta chains given below trace back to one sample, sequenced in a study of blood T cells in healthy people across ages. A second roughly 7 to 12 cycle PCR used barcoded and J-beta primers. From the 5' RACE reads, TCRdb called clonotypes with MiXCR, one entry per CDR3 protein. Among 1.5 million to 2 million distinct CDR3 sequences listed, just under 50% were seen once. Specimen: blood. The receptors come from a middle-aged woman in good health.

The genes are TRBV19 and TRBJ2-7; D is perhaps TRBD1 (6 bases). The CDR3 runs 16 residues. Germline V gene lookup returns CDR1 LNHDA and CDR2 SQIVND (reference sequence). Trimming removed 6 bases from V and 0 bases from J, with 18 bases in between. In DNA, the CDR3 is TGTGCCAGTAGGGGGACAACCGCTAAAAGCTCCTACGAGCAGTACTTC. Amino acids: CASRGTTAKSSYEQYF.

V gene TRBV13 combines with J gene TRBJ1-2, with D unclear. V was shortened by 5 bases and J by 10 bases, with 8 bases between the two germline ends. Germline-derived CDR1 and CDR2 are PRHDT and FYEKMQ (reference sequence). The CDR3 loop spans 10 amino acids. CDR3 in amino acids: CASSEVDYTF. The CDR3 DNA reads as TGTGCCAGCAGCGAGGTTGACTACACCTTC.

The chain is built from TRBV20-1 and TRBJ2-7; tentatively, D is TRBD2 (5 bases). In germline, CDR1 is DFQATT, CDR2 SNEGSKA (reference sequence). The CDR3 contains 14 residues. The V and J ends lost 5 bases and 2 bases respectively, with 16 bases between them. The CDR3 region is CSARGAGLPYEQYF. As DNA, the CDR3 is TGCAGTGCTCGGGGAGCCGGATTGCCCTACGAGCAGTACTTC.

This clonotype was detected only a few times. The rearrangement uses TRBV4-2 and TRBJ1-2; 9 positions match TRBD1. V trimming: 2 bases; J trimming: 7 bases; junction bases outside the gene matches: 5. CDR3 length equals 14 residues. Germline-derived CDR1 and CDR2 are LGHNA and YNFKEQ. CDR3 nucleotide sequence: TGTGCCAGCAGCCAAAGGGACAGGGCGACTGGCTACACCTTC. Residues: CASSQRDRATGYTF.

This chain uses TRBV7-9 with TRBJ2-4, with D possibly being TRBD2 (7 bases). CDR3 size: 13 residues. Germline assignment: CDR1 SEHNR and CDR2 FQNEAQ (reference sequence). V gave up 5 bases and J gave up 13 bases, with 18 bases separating them. Here the CDR3 DNA reads TGTGCCAGCAGCCAAGTCCAGGGGCGGGAGCAGTACTTC. It yields the protein CASSQVQGREQYF.

Comment on this clonotype: An end of the junction differs from the germline gene, which may be a read error. This chain links TRBV25-1 with TRBJ2-6; D gene ambiguous. The germline V gene has CDR1 MGHDK and CDR2 SYGVNS. There are 18 residues in the CDR3. The CDR3 DNA sequence: TGTGCCAGCAGTGAATTGGGCAGCTCGCTCTCTGGAGCCAACGTCCTGACTTTC. It encodes CASSELGSSLSGANVLTF.

The rearrangement uses TRBV6-1 and TRBJ2-4; TRBD1 matches at 10 bases. This CDR3 is built from 18 residues. Germline CDR1 reads MNHNS; CDR2 reads SASEGT. V shed 6 bases and J 0 bases; nucleotides not matched to a gene: 11. CDR3 DNA sequence: TGTGCCAGCAGACCAAGACAGGGGGCGGAGGTAGCCAAAAACATTCAGTACTTC. Protein sequence: CASRPRQGAEVAKNIQYF.

The chain recombines TRBV7-2 with TRBJ1-5; the D gene is possibly TRBD1 (5 bases). V dropped 4 bases and J dropped 0 bases, with 10 bases sitting between them. The CDR3 has 15 residues. The V gene's germline CDR1 is SGHTA and CDR2 FQGNSA. CDR3 in amino acids: CASSWDGVSNQPQHF. The CDR3 region has the DNA TGTGCCAGCAGCTGGGACGGGGTTAGCAATCAGCCCCAGCATTTT.